The clone carrying this TCR beta chain has just one count. Antigen specificity is unknown. The sample is drawn from a study of Ad26.COV2.S vaccination and SARS-CoV-2 variants. TCRdb's table, derived via immunoSEQ multiplex PCR, lists solely in-frame clones and lacks some. The sample comprises roughly 140,000 clones, 86% of which are singletons, and 5% rests with the top ten. Study-wide findings and caveats: People who got the vaccine had more spike-specific TCR breadth than people who got placebo.

The CDR3 sequence is 15 residues long. CDR1 MNHEY and CDR2 SVGEGT come from the germline V gene. V lost 0 bases to trimming and J lost 9 bases; unmatched junction nucleotides: 7. The sequence was obtained from a human donor who had recovered from COVID-19. This material consisted of peripheral blood, taken after recovery from COVID-19. The J gene is TRBJ2-4, the V gene TRBV6-2 or TRBV6-3; the match to TRBD1 covers 8 bases. The chain's CDR3 is CASSYSGTGLGIQYF. The CDR3 coding sequence is TGTGCCAGCAGTTACTCAGGGACAGGTTTGGGCATTCAGTACTTC.